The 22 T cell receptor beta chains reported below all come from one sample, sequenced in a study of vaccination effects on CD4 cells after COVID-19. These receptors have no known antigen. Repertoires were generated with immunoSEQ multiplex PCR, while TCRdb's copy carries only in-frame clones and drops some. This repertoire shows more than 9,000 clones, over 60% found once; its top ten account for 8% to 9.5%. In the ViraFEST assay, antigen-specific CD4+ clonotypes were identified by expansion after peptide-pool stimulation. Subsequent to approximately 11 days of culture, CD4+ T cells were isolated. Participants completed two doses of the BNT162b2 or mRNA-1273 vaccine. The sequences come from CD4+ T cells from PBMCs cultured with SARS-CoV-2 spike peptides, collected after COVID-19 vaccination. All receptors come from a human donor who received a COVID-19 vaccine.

The CDR3 protein is CSAHSAYEQYF. The DNA for the CDR3 is TGCAGCGCACATAGCGCCTACGAGCAGTACTTC. The J gene is TRBJ2-7, the V gene TRBV20-1; the D gene is possibly TRBD2 (5 bases). The CDR3 spans 11 residues. The V gene's germline CDR1 is DFQATT and CDR2 SNEGSKA (reference sequence).

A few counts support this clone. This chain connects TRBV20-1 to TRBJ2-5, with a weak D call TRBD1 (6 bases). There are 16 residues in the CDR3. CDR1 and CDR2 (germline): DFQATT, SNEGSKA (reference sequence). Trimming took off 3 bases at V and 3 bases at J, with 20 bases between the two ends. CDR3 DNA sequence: TGCAGTGCTAGTGGGGACCCACGGGACAAGGAAGAGACCCAGTACTTC. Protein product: CSASGDPRDKEETQYF.

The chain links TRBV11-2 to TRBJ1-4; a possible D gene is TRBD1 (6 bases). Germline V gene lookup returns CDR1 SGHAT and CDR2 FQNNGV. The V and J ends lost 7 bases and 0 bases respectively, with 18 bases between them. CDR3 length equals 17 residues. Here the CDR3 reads CASTRGTGQATNEKLFF. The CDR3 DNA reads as TGTGCCAGCACGCGGGGCACAGGGCAGGCAACTAATGAAAAACTGTTTTTT.

In DNA, the CDR3 is TGTGCCAGCAGTTATTCACAGGGGAACTCCTACGAGCAGTACTTC. Translation: CASSYSQGNSYEQYF. The gene calls are TRBV6-6 and TRBJ2-7; TRBD1 matches 7 bases. The CDR3 is 15 amino acids. V lost 3 bases to trimming and J lost 0 bases; unmatched junction nucleotides: 5. Germline CDR1 and CDR2: MNHNY and SVGAGI (reference sequence).

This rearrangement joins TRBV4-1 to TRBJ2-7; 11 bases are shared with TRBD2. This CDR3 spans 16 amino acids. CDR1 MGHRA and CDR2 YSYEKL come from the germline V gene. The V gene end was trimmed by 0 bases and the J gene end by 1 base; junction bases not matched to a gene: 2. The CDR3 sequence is CASSQDSSGRSYEQYF. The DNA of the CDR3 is TGCGCCAGCAGCCAAGATTCTAGCGGGAGGTCCTACGAGCAGTACTTC.

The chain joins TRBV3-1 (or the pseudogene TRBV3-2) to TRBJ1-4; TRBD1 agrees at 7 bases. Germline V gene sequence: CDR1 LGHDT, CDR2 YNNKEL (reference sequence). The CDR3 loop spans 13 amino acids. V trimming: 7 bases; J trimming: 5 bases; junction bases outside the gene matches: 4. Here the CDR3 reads CASTRGGNEKLFF. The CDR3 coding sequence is TGTGCCAGCACCAGGGGGGGGAATGAAAAACTGTTTTTT.

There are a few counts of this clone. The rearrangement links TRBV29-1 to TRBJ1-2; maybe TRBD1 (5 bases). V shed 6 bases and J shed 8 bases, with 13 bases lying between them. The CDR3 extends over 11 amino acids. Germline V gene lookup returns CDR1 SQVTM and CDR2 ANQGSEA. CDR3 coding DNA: TGCAGCGTCCTGGGGACGTTGGGCTACACCTTC. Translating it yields CSVLGTLGYTF.

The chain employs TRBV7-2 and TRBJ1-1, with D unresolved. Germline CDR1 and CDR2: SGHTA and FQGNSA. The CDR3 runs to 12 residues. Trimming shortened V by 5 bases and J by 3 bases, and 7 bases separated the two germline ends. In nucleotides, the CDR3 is TGTGCCAGCAGCATTCAGGACACTGAAGCTTTCTTT. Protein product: CASSIQDTEAFF.

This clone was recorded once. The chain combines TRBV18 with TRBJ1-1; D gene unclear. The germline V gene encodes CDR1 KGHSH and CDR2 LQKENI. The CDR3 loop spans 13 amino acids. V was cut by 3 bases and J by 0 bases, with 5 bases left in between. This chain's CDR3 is CASSPQLNTEAFF. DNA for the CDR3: TGTGCCAGCTCACCCCAACTGAACACTGAAGCTTTCTTT.

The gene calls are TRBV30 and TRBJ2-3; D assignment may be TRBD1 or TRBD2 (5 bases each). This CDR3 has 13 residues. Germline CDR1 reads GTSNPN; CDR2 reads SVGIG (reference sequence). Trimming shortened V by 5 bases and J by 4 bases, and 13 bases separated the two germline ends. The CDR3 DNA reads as TGTGCCTGGGGGACCTTGCCCCCAGATACGCAGTATTTT. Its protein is CAWGTLPPDTQYF.

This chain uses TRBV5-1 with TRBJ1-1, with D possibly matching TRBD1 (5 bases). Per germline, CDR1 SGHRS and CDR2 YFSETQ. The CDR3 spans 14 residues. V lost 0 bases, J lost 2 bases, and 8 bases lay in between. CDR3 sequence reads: CASSLEGPNTEAFF. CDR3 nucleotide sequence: TGCGCCAGCAGCTTGGAGGGGCCCAACACTGAAGCTTTCTTT.

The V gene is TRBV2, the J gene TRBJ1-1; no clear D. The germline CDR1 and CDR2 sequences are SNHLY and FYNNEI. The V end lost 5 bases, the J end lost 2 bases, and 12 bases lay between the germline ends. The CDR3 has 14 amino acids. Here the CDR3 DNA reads TGTGCCAGCAGTCTTCAGGTCCCCAACACTGAAGCTTTCTTT. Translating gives CASSLQVPNTEAFF.

The CDR3 DNA sequence: TGCGCCAGCAGCTTGGCCGCGGTAGCGGGACTCGACCAGTACTTC. Residues: CASSLAAVAGLDQYF. The chain joins TRBV5-1 to TRBJ2-5, with 8 positions matching TRBD2. Germline loops: CDR1 SGHRS, CDR2 YFSETQ. CDR3 length equals 15 residues. V lost 0 bases and J lost 10; bases outside the gene matches: 11.

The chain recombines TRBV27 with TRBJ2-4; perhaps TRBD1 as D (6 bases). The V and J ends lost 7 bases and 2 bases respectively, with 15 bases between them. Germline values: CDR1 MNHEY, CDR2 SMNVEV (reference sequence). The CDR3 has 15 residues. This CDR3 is CASTGVGRTKNIQYF. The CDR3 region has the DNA TGTGCCAGCACAGGGGTAGGCAGAACCAAAAACATTCAGTACTTC.

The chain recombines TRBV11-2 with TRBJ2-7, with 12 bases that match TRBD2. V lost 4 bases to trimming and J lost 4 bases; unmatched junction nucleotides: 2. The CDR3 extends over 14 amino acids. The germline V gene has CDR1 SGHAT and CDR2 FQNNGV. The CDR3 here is CASSSGTSGYEQYF. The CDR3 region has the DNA TGTGCCAGCAGCTCTGGGACTAGCGGGTACGAGCAGTACTTC.

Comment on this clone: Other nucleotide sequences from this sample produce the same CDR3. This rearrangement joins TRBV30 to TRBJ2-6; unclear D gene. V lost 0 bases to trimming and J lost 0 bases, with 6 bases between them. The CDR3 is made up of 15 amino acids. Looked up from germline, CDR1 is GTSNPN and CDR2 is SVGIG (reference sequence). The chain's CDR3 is CAWSVLGSGANVLTF. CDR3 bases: TGTGCCTGGAGTGTACTCGGCTCTGGGGCCAACGTCCTGACTTTC.

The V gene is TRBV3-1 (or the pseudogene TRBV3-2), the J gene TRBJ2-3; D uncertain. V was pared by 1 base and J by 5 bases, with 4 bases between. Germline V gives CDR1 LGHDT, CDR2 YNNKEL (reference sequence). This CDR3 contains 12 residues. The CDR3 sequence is CASSQVEDTQYF. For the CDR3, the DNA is TGTGCCAGCAGCCAAGTTGAAGATACGCAGTATTTT.

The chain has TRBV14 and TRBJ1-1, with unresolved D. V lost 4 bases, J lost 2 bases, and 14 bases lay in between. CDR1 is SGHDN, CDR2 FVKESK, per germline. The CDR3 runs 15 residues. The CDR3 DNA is TGTGCCAGCAGCCCACTTTTGGCGATTAACACTGAAGCTTTCTTT. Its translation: CASSPLLAINTEAFF.

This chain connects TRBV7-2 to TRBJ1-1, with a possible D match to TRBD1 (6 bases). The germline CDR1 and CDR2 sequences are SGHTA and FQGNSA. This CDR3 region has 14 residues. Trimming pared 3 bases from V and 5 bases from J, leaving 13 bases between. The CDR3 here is CASSLFQGRTEAFF. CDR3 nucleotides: TGTGCCAGCAGCTTGTTTCAGGGGAGGACTGAAGCTTTCTTT.

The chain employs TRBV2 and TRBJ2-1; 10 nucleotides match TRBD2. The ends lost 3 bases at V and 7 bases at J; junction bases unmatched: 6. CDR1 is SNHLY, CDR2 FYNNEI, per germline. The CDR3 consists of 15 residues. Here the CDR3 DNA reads TGTGCCAGCAGTGAGGTTAGCGGGAGGTATAATGAGCAGTTCTTC. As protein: CASSEVSGRYNEQFF.

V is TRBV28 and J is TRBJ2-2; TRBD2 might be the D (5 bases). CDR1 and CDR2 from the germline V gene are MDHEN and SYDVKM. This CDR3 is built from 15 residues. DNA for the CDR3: TGTGCTTCTTCCGGCGGGCTCCTTAACACCGGGGAGCTGTTTTTT. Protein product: CASSGGLLNTGELFF.

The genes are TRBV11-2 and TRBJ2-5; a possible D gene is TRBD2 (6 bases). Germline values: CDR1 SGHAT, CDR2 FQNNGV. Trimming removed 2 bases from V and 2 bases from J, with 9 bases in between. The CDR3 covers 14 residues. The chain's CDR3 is CASSLYSGQETQYF. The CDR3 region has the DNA TGTGCCAGCAGCTTATATAGCGGACAAGAGACCCAGTACTTC.